Listed below are T cell receptor beta chains from one sample, sequenced in a study of blood T cell repertoires in COVID-19. Produced via immunoSEQ multiplex PCR; TCRdb's table is partial and in-frame only. This sample carries approximately 290,000 clones, about 85% of them seen once, and the ten largest clones take about 2.3%. The specimen sequenced was peripheral blood. All receptors come from a man between 18 and 29 years old with active or convalescent COVID-19. CDR3s include the opening cysteine and the closing phenylalanine or tryptophan. Clone size is stated in some rows and not others, as once, few, many or a class when expanded.

clone_size: -
v_call: TRBV5-1
cdr3_aa: CASSLVPGANTEAFF

clone_size: few
v_call: TRBV14
cdr3_aa: CASSQNQGSGELFF

clone_size: -
v_call: TRBV9
cdr3_aa: CASSEGLAGDNEQFF

clone_size: -
v_call: TRBV7-8
cdr3_aa: CASIPDRAMSGETQYF

clone_size: -
v_call: TRBV28
cdr3_aa: CASSLFSRDDNEQFF

clone_size: -
v_call: TRBV6-6
cdr3_aa: CASSYGSGDSTDTQYF

clone_size: once
v_call: TRBV10-3
cdr3_aa: CAISAPVQDTIYF

clone_size: few
v_call: TRBV19
cdr3_aa: CASSATSGGLLEQPQHF

clone_size: -
v_call: TRBV19
cdr3_aa: CASTSGPGTVYEQYF

clone_size: -
v_call: TRBV3-1/TRBV3-2
cdr3_aa: CASGGPEGKLFF

clone_size: -
v_call: TRBV29-1
cdr3_aa: CSVDLPEEAFF

clone_size: once
v_call: TRBV9
cdr3_aa: CASSVRGNQANQYF

clone_size: -
v_call: TRBV7-9
cdr3_aa: CASSPSDTATNEKLFF

clone_size: -
v_call: TRBV27
cdr3_aa: CASRLAGENNEQFF

clone_size: -
v_call: TRBV19
cdr3_aa: CASSIGTLNYNEQFF

clone_size: -
v_call: TRBV28
cdr3_aa: CASSETPNQPQHF

clone_size: -
v_call: TRBV5-4
cdr3_aa: CASSLDREGEQFF

clone_size: -
v_call: TRBV10-3
cdr3_aa: CATRTSGGPDTQYF

clone_size: -
v_call: TRBV6-2/TRBV6-3
cdr3_aa: CASSYVGRLAGGPRYNEQFF

clone_size: -
v_call: TRBV2
cdr3_aa: CASPQGRNSPLHF

clone_size: -
v_call: TRBV24-1
cdr3_aa: CATSKAGGPDTQYF

clone_size: -
v_call: TRBV6-6
cdr3_aa: CASRREGGYTF

clone_size: -
v_call: TRBV5-1
cdr3_aa: CASSPGQGGQPQHF

clone_size: -
v_call: TRBV27
cdr3_aa: CASSSGTGGMTGELFF

clone_size: -
v_call: TRBV5-5
cdr3_aa: CASSLYSNQPQHF

clone_size: -
v_call: TRBV3-1/TRBV3-2
cdr3_aa: CASSLSGQSSGNTIYF

clone_size: -
v_call: TRBV7-9
cdr3_aa: CASSETGGDEKLFF

clone_size: once
v_call: TRBV12-3/TRBV12-4
cdr3_aa: CASSFKHNEQFF

clone_size: -
v_call: TRBV6-5
cdr3_aa: CASSYETRRGGEQYF

clone_size: once
v_call: TRBV19
cdr3_aa: CASTKRGTGGYRDEQYF

clone_size: -
v_call: TRBV13
cdr3_aa: CASSLKGVGSETQYF

clone_size: -
v_call: TRBV2
cdr3_aa: CASSGQTGGSYTF

clone_size: once
v_call: TRBV27
cdr3_aa: CASSQTNTGELFF

clone_size: few
v_call: TRBV12-3/TRBV12-4
cdr3_aa: CASSPSYEQYF

clone_size: -
v_call: TRBV6-2/TRBV6-3
cdr3_aa: CASSYSRDRAGALIKLFF

clone_size: -
v_call: TRBV4-1
cdr3_aa: CASSQGGTGPYNEQFF

clone_size: -
v_call: TRBV4-1
cdr3_aa: CASSLQEGEYQPQHF

clone_size: few
v_call: TRBV6-5
cdr3_aa: CASTRDRGGSGYTF

clone_size: -
v_call: TRBV15
cdr3_aa: CATSRGRGRGNQPQHF

clone_size: -
v_call: TRBV5-6
cdr3_aa: CASSSAGSLQDYGYTF

clone_size: -
v_call: TRBV4-1
cdr3_aa: CASSRAGTGQQPQHF

clone_size: -
v_call: TRBV13
cdr3_aa: CASRNRGGQVSTDTQYF

clone_size: -
v_call: TRBV3-1/TRBV3-2
cdr3_aa: CASSQGLWRDTQYF

clone_size: -
v_call: TRBV5-1
cdr3_aa: CASSLITGAANYGYTF

clone_size: -
v_call: TRBV5-5
cdr3_aa: CASSPWGGHTDTQYF

clone_size: -
v_call: TRBV2
cdr3_aa: CASRAARLRAFF

clone_size: -
v_call: TRBV5-1
cdr3_aa: CASSLGSGDSYNEQFF

clone_size: -
v_call: TRBV7-2
cdr3_aa: CASSPFGMTGSYGYTF

clone_size: -
v_call: TRBV11-2
cdr3_aa: CASSRSRDRGGTEAFF

clone_size: once
v_call: TRBV4-1
cdr3_aa: CASSQVGWTGSTGELFF

clone_size: -
v_call: TRBV6-5
cdr3_aa: CASSPVVYQPQHF

clone_size: -
v_call: TRBV5-1
cdr3_aa: CASSLDGSNQPQHF

clone_size: -
v_call: TRBV5-8
cdr3_aa: CASSFGAQGLNTEAFF

clone_size: -
v_call: TRBV27
cdr3_aa: CASRGASGRRGDTQYF

clone_size: -
v_call: TRBV5-4
cdr3_aa: CASSPAGELFSPSTDTQYF

clone_size: -
v_call: TRBV7-2
cdr3_aa: CASSLWANTEAFF

clone_size: -
v_call: TRBV19
cdr3_aa: CASSIDPGSNEKLFF

clone_size: few
v_call: TRBV7-6
cdr3_aa: CASRGKPGLAGGPREQFF

clone_size: -
v_call: TRBV2
cdr3_aa: CASSKSGGLNTGELFF

clone_size: few
v_call: TRBV6-6
cdr3_aa: CASRVFSDRDTEAFF